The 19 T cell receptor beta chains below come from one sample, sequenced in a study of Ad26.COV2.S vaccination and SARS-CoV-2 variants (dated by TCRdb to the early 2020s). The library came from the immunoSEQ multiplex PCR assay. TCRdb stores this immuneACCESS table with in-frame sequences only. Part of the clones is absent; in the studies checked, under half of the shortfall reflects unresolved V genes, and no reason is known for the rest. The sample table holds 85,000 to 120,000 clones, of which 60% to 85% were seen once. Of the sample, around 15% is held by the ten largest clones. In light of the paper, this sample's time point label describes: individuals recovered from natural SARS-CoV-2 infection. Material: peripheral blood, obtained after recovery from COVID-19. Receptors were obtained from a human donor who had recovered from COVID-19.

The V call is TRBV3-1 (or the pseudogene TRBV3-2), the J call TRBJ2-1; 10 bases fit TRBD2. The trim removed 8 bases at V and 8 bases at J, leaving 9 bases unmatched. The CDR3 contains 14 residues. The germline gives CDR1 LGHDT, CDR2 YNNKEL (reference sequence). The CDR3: CASQSSGGGDEQFF. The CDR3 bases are TGTGCCAGCCAATCTAGCGGGGGAGGGGATGAGCAGTTCTTC.

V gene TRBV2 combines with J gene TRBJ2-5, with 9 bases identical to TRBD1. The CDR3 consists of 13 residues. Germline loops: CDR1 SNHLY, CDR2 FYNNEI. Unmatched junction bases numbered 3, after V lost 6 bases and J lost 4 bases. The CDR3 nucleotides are TGTGCCAGCAGGACAGGGGGGGGAGAGACCCAGTACTTC. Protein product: CASRTGGGETQYF.

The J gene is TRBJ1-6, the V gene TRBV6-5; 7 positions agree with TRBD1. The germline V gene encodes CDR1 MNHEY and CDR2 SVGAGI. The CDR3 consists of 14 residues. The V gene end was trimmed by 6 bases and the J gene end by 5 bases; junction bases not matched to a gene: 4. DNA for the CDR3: TGTGCCAGCAGGGGAGGACAGGATAATTCACCCCTCCACTTT. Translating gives CASRGGQDNSPLHF.

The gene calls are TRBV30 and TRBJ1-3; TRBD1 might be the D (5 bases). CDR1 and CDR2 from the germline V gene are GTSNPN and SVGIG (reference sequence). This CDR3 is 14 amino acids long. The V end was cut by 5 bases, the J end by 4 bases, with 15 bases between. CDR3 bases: TGTGCCTGGGAAGGAGAAAGACAGGGAAACACCATATATTTT. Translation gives CAWEGERQGNTIYF.

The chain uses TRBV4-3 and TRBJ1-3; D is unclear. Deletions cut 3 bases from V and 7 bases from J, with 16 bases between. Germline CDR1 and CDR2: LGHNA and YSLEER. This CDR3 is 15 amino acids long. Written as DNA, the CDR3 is TGCGCCAGCAGCCAGGGAGGGAATCTAGGGAACACCATATATTTT. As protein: CASSQGGNLGNTIYF.

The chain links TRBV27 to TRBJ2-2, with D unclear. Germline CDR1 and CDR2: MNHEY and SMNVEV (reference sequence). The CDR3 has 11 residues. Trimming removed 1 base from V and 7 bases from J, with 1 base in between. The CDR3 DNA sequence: TGTGCCAGCAGTTTATACGGGGAGCTGTTTTTT. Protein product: CASSLYGELFF.

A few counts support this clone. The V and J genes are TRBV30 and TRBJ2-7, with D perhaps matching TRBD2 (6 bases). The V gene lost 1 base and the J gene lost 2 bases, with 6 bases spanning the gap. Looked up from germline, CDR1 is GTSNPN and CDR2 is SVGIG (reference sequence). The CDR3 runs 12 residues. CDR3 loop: CAWSAGAYEQYF. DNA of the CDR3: TGTGCCTGGAGTGCGGGGGCCTACGAGCAGTACTTC. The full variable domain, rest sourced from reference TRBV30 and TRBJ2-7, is SQTIHQWPATLVQPVGSPLSLECTVEGTSNPNLYWYRQAAGRGLQLLFYSVGIGQISSEVPQNLSASRPQDRQFILSSKKLLLSDSGFYLCAWSAGAYEQYFGPGTRLTVT.

CDR3: CASSVPGTGGLYGANVLTF. CDR3 in DNA: TGTGCCAGCAGTGTTCCCGGGACAGGGGGATTATATGGGGCCAACGTCCTGACTTTC. The rearrangement links TRBV6-1 to TRBJ2-6; 11 bases are a match to TRBD1. Germline V gene sequence: CDR1 MNHNS, CDR2 SASEGT. V lost 4 bases, J lost 3 bases, and 11 bases stayed unmatched. This CDR3 is 19 amino acids long.

The DNA of the CDR3 is TGTGCCAGCAGTGAGCCCACCGCGGCTAGCGGGGGGGTGGCTGAGACCCAGTACTTC. Its translation: CASSEPTAASGGVAETQYF. V gene TRBV2 combines with J gene TRBJ2-5; 12 nucleotides line up with TRBD2. The V segment lost 3 bases and the J segment 5 bases; nucleotides outside the gene matches: 16. This CDR3 spans 19 amino acids. Looked up from germline, CDR1 is SNHLY and CDR2 is FYNNEI.

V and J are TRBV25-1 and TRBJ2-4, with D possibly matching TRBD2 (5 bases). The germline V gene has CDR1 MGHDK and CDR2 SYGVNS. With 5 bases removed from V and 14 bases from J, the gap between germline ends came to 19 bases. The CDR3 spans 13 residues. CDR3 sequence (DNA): TGTGCCAGCAGTCCCCTGGCCGAGAGGGCAAAGTACTTC. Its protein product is CASSPLAERAKYF.

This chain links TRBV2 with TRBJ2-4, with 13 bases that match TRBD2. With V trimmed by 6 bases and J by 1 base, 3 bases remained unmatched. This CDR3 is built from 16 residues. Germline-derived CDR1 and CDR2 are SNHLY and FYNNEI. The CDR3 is CASRAGLAGAKNIQYF. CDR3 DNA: TGTGCCAGCAGAGCGGGACTAGCGGGGGCCAAAAACATTCAGTACTTC.

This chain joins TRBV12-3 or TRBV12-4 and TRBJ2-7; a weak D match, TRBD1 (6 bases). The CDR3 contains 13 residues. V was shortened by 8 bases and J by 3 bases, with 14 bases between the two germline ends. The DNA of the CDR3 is TGTGCCAGCCGCCGGGACAACCTCTACGAGCAGTACTTC. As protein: CASRRDNLYEQYF.

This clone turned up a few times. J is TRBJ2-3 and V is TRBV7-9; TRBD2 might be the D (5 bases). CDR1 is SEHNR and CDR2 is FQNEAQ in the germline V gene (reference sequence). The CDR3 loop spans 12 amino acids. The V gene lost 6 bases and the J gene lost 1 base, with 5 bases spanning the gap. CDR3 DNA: TGTGCCAGCAGGAGGGGCACAGATACGCAGTATTTT. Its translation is CASRRGTDTQYF. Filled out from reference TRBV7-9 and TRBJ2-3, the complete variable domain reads DTGVSQNPRHKITKRGQNVTFRCDPISEHNRLYWYRQTLGQGPEFLTYFQNEAQLEKSRLLSDRFSAERPKGSFSTLEIQRTEQGDSAMYLCASRRGTDTQYFGPGTRLTVL.

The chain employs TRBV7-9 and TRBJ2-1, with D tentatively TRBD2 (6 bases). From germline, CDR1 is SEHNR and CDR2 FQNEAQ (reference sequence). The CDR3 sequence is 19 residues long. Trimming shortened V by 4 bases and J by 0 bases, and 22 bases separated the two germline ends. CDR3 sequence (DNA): TGTGCCAGCAGCTGGACCATAGCGCGGGACCATAGCTCCTACAATGAGCAGTTCTTC. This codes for CASSWTIARDHSSYNEQFF.

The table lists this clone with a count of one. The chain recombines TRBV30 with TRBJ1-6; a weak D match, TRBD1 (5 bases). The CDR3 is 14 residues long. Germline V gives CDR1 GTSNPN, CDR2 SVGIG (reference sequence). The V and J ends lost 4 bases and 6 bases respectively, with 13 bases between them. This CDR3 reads CAWNGQNSNSPLHF. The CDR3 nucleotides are TGTGCCTGGAACGGACAAAACTCTAATTCACCCCTCCACTTT.

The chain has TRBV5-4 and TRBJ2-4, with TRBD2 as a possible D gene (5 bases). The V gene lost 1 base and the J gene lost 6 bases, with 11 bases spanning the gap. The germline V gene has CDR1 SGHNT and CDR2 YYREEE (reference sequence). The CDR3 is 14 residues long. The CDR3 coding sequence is TGTGCCAGCAGCTTGCAACGGGATGGAAACATTCAGTACTTC. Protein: CASSLQRDGNIQYF.

CDR3: CASSKLAGGPADTQYF. CDR3 coding DNA: TGTGCCAGCAGCAAACTAGCGGGGGGTCCTGCGGATACGCAGTATTTT. V gene TRBV7-6 combines with J gene TRBJ2-3, with 12 nucleotides matching TRBD2. Losses at the gene ends were 5 bases for V and 6 bases for J; bases not matched to a gene: 9. The germline gives CDR1 SGHVS, CDR2 FNYEAQ. The CDR3 is 16 amino acids.

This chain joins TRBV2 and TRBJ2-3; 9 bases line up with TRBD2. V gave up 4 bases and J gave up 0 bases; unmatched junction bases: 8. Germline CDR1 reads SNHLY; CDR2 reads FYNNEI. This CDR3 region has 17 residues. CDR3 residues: CASSVSGGPMSTDTQYF. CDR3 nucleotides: TGTGCCAGCAGTGTTAGCGGGGGACCTATGAGCACAGATACGCAGTATTTT.

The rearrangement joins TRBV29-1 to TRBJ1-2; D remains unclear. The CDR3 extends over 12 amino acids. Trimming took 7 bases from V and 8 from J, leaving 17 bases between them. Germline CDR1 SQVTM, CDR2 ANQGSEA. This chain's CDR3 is CSAGAPGYGYTF. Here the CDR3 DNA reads TGCAGCGCCGGAGCTCCAGGTTACGGCTACACCTTC.